The present entry profiles one T cell receptor (beta chain) with its context. Methods used by the authors: Estimated nucleated cell counts came from reference gene primer amplification. Clones were read by immunoSEQ multiplex PCR, and TCRdb kept only the in-frame ones, dropping some. That table furnishes V, J and clone size, whereas the DNA furnished D and trimming. The table shows about 100,000 clones, with roughly 84% occurring only once. This sample was included in a study of blood T cell repertoires in COVID-19. Study context: COVID-19 samples collected from the United States, Italy and Spain covered acute and convalescent phases. T cells, B-cell-depleted T cells, or PBMCs supplied cDNA or gDNA.

This TCR was sampled from a woman in her sixties or seventies in a cohort sampled during active or convalescent COVID-19. Sequenced: peripheral blood.

CDR3 protein: CASSQARDRTF. CDR3 coding DNA: TGTGCCAGCAGCCAAGCGCGGGACCGCACCTTC. J is TRBJ1-2 and V is TRBV3-1 (or the pseudogene TRBV3-2), with D perhaps matching TRBD1 (5 bases). The CDR3 is 11 residues long. V was pared by 1 base and J by 13 bases, with 10 bases between. Per the germline V gene, CDR1 is LGHDT and CDR2 is YNNKEL (reference sequence).